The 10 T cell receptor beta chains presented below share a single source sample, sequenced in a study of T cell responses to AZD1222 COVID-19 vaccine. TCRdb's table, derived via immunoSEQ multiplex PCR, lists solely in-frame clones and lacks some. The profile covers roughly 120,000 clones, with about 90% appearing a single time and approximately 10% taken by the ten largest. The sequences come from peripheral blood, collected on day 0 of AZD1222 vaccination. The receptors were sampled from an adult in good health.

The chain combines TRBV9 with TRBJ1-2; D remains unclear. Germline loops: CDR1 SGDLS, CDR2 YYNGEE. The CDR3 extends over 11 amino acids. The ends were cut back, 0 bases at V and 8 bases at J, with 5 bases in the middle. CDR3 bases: TGTGCCAGCAGCGTAGGATGGGGCTACACCTTC. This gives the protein CASSVGWGYTF.

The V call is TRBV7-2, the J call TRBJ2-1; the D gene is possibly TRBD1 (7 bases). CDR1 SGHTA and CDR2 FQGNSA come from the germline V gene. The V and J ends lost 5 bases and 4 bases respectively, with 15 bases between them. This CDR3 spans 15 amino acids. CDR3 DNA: TGTGCCAGCAGCCAGGGGGGTAATGAGTACAATGAGCAGTTCTTC. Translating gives CASSQGGNEYNEQFF.

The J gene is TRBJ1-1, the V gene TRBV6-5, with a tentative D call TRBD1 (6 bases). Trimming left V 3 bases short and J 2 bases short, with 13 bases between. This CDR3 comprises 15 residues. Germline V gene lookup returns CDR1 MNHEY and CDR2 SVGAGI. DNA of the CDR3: TGTGCCAGCAGTTATCCGGGGACATCCAACACTGAAGCTTTCTTT. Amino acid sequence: CASSYPGTSNTEAFF.

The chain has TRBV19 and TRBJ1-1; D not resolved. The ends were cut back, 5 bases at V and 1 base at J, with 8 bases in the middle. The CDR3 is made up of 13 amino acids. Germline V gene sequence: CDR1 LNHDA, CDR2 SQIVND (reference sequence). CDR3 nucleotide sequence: TGTGCCAGTAGTGTACAGACGAACACTGAAGCTTTCTTT. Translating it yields CASSVQTNTEAFF. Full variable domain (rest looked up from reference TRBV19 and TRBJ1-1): DGGITQSPKYLFRKEGQNVTLSCEQNLNHDAMYWYRQDPGQGLRLIYYSQIVNDFQKGDIAEGYSVSREKKESFPLTVTSAQKNPTAFYLCASSVQTNTEAFFGQGTRLTVV.

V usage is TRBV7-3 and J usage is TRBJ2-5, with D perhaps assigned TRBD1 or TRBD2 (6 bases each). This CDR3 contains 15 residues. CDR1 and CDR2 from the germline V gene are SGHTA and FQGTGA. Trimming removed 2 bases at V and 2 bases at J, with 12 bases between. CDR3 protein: CASSLAGTHQETQYF. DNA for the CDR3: TGTGCCAGCAGCTTAGCGGGGACACATCAAGAGACCCAGTACTTC.

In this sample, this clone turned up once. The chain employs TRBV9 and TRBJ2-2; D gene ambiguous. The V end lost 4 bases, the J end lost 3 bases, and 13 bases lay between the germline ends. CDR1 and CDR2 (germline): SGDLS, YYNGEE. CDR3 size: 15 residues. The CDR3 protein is CASSRVGGYTGELFF. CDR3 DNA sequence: TGTGCCAGCAGCCGTGTGGGCGGATACACCGGGGAGCTGTTTTTT.

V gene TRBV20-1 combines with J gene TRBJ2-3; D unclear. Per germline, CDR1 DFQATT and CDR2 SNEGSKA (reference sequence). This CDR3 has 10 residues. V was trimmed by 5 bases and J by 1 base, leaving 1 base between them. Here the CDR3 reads CSARTDTQYF. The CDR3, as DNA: TGCAGTGCTCGCACAGATACGCAGTATTTT.

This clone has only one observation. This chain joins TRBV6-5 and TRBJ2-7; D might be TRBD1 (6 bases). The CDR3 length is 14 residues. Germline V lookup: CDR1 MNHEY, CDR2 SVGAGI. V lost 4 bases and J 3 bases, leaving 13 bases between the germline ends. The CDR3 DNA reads TGTGCCAGCAGTTCGTCCGGGACAAACTACGAGCAGTACTTC. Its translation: CASSSSGTNYEQYF.

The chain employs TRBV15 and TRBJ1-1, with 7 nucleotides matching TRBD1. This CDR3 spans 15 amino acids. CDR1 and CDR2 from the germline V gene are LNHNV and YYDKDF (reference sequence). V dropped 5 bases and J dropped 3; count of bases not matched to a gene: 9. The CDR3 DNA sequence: TGTGCCACCAGCGCAACCGGGACAGTAGACACTGAAGCTTTCTTT. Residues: CATSATGTVDTEAFF.

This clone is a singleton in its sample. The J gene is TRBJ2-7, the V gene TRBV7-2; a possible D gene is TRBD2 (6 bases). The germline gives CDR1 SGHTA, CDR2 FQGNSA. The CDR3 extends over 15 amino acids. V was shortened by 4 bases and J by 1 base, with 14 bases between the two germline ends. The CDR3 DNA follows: TGTGCCAGCAGCTACAGACCCCGGGGGTCCTACGAGCAGTACTTC. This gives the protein CASSYRPRGSYEQYF.